This TCR beta chain was recovered during a study of blood T cell repertoires in COVID-19. Overall study context: Sample material is recorded as cDNA or gDNA derived from T cells, B-cell-depleted T cells, or PBMCs.

Method: immunoSEQ multiplex PCR; TCRdb's copy keeps in-frame clones and lacks some. Here the sample spans 110,000 to 150,000 clones, roughly 91% being singletons. CDR1 is MDHEN, CDR2 SYDVKM, per germline. The CDR3 spans 15 residues. The junction had 10 bases not matched to a gene; V was cut back by 5 bases and J by 5 bases. The sequenced material came from peripheral blood. The chain joins TRBV28 to TRBJ2-7; 9 bases are a match to TRBD1. This TCR was recovered from a man between 60 and 75 years old with active or convalescent COVID-19. The CDR3 loop is CASSPDRGTGNEQYF. As DNA, the CDR3 is TGTGCCAGCAGTCCCGACCGGGGGACAGGGAACGAGCAGTACTTC.